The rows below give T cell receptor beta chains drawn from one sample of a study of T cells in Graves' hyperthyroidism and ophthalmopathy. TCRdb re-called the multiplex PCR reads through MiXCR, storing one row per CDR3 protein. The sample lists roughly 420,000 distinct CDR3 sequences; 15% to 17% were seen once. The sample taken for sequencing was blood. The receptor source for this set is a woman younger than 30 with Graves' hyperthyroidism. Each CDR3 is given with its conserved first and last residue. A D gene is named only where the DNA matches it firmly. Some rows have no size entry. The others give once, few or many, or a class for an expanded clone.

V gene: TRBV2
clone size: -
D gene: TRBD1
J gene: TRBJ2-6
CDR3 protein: CASSEIGTGGPPSGANVLTF
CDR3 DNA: TGTGCCAGCAGTGAAATTGGGACAGGGGGGCCCCCCTCTGGGGCCAACGTCCTGACTTTC

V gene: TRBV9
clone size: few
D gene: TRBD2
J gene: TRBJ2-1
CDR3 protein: CASSGLADNEQFF
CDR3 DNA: TGTGCCAGCAGCGGGCTAGCGGATAATGAGCAGTTCTTC

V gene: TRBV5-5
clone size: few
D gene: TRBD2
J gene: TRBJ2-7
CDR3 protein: CASSPGPSMGLAHEQYF
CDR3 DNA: TGTGCCAGCAGCCCTGGTCCGTCCATGGGACTAGCGCACGAGCAGTACTTC

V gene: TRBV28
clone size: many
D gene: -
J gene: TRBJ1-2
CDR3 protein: CASSLLRASNYGYTF
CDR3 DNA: TGTGCCAGCAGTTTACTCCGAGCTTCTAACTATGGCTACACCTTC

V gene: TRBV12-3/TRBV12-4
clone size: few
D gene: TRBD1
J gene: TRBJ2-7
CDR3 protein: CASSPLILTGTGHYEQYF
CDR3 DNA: TGTGCCAGCAGTCCTCTTATTTTAACCGGGACAGGGCACTACGAGCAGTACTTC

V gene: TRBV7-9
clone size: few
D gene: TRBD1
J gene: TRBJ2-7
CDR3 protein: CASSSDRGLEQYF
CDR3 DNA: TGTGCCAGCAGCTCGGACAGGGGGCTCGAGCAGTACTTC

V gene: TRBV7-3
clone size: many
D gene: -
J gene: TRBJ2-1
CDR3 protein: CASSLGRRGGKGNSYNEQFF
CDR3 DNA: TGTGCCAGCAGCTTAGGTCGGCGAGGGGGGAAGGGAAACTCCTACAATGAGCAGTTCTTC

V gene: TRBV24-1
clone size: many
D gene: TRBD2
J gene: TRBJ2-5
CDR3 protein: CATSDPGLAVAGTQYF
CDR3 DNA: TGTGCCACCAGTGACCCCGGACTAGCTGTCGCTGGGACCCAGTACTTC

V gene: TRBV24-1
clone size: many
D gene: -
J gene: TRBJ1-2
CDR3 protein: CATSDLLGPTNYGYTF
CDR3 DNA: TGTGCCACCAGTGATTTGTTGGGACCGACTAACTATGGCTACACCTTC

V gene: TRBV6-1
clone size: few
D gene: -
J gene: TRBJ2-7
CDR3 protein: CASGPEALTYYEQYF
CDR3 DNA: TGTGCCAGCGGCCCGGAGGCACTAACCTACTACGAGCAGTACTTC

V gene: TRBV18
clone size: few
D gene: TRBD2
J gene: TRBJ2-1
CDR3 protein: CASSPGTRNNEQFF
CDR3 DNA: TGTGCCAGCTCACCAGGGACTAGGAACAATGAGCAGTTCTTC

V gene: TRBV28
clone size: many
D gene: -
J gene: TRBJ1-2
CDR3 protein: CASSLIPRAGNYGYTF
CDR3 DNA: TGTGCCAGCAGTTTAATCCCCCGGGCAGGGAACTATGGCTACACCTTC

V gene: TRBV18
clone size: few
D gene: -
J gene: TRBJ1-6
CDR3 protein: CASSPQTAILNSPLHF
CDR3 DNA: TGTGCCAGCTCACCACAGACGGCCATTCTTAATTCACCCCTCCACTTT

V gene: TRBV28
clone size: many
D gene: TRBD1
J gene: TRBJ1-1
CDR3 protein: CASRQWTGMTPEAFF
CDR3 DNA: TGTGCCAGCAGACAGTGGACAGGGATGACTCCTGAAGCTTTCTTT

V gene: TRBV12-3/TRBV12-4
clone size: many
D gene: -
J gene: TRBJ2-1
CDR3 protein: CASSPRESEQFF
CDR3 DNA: TGTGCCAGCAGCCCCCGGGAGTCTGAGCAGTTCTTC

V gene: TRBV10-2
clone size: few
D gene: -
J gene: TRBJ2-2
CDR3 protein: CASSGLVTGELFF
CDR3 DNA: TGCGCCAGCAGTGGACTAGTCACCGGGGAGCTGTTTTTT

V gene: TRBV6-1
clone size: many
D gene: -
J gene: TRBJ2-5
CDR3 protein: CASRTRQKRETQYF
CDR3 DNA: TGTGCCAGCAGAACCCGACAGAAAAGAGAGACCCAGTACTTC

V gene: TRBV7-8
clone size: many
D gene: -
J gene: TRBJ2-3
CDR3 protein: CASSFRGSDTQYF
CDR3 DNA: TGTGCCAGCAGCTTTCGGGGCTCAGATACGCAGTATTTT

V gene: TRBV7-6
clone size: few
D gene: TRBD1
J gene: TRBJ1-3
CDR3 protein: CASSLARTGAGNTIYF
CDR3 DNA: TGTGCCAGCAGCTTAGCCCGGACAGGGGCAGGAAACACCATATATTTT

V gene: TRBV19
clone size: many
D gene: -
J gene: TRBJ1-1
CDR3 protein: CASSMKVRSTEAFF
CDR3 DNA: TGTGCCAGTAGTATGAAGGTGCGGAGCACTGAAGCTTTCTTT

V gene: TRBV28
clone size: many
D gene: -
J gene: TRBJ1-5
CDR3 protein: CASSLLSLYQPQHF
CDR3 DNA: TGTGCCAGCAGTTTATTGTCCCTCTATCAGCCCCAGCATTTT

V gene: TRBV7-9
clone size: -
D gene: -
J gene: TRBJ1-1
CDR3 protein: CAGKTDLNTEAFF
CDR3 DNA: TGTGCCGGCAAGACTGATTTGAACACTGAAGCTTTCTTT

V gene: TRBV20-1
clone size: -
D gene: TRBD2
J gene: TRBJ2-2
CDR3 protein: CSARKVGGLAGGRGGTGELFF
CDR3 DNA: TGCAGTGCTAGAAAGGTGGGGGGACTAGCGGGAGGAAGAGGCGGCACCGGGGAGCTGTTTTTT

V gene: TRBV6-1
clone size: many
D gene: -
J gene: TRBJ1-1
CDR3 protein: CASSEALVRVRTEAFF
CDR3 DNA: TGTGCCAGCAGTGAAGCGCTCGTCAGGGTGAGGACTGAAGCTTTCTTT

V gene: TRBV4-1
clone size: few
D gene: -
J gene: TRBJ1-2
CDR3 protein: CASSRPGLIHGYTF
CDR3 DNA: TGCGCCAGCAGCCGTCCGGGACTCATCCATGGCTACACCTTC

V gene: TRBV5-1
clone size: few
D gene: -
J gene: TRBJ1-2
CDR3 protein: CASSSFGTAYGYTF
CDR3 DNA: TGCGCCAGCAGCTCCTTTGGCACAGCCTATGGCTACACCTTC

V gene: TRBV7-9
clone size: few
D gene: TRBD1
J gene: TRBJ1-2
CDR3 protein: CASSFTDRVYGYTF
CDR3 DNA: TGTGCCAGCAGCTTTACCGACAGGGTCTATGGCTACACCTTC

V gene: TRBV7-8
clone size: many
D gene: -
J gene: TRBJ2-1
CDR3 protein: CASSPREGSYNEQFF
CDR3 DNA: TGTGCCAGCAGCCCCCGGGAAGGGTCCTACAATGAGCAGTTCTTC

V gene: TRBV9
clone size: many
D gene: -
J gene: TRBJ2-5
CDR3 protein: CASSGGGGGRETQYF
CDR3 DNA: TGTGCCAGCAGCGGGGGTGGCGGGGGCCGGGAGACCCAGTACTTC

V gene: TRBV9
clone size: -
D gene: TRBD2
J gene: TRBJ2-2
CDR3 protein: CASSVELAGNFPGELFF
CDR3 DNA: TGTGCCAGCAGCGTAGAACTAGCGGGGAATTTTCCCGGGGAGCTGTTTTTT

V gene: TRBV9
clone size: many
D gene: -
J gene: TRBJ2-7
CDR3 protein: CASSMTGREQYF
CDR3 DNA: TGTGCCAGCAGCATGACCGGACGCGAGCAGTACTTC

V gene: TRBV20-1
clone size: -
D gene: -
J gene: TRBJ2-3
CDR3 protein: CGLWGVPRGTDTQYF
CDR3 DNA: TGCGGGTTATGGGGGGTTCCTCGGGGCACAGATACGCAGTATTTT

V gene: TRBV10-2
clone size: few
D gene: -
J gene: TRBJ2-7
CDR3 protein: CATLLATSPYEQYF
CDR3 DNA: TGCGCCACCCTACTAGCTACCTCCCCCTACGAGCAGTACTTC

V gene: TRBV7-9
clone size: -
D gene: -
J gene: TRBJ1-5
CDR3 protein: CASSPPVAGPGQPQHF
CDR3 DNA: TGTGCCAGCAGCCCACCTGTGGCAGGGCCGGGGCAGCCCCAGCATTTT

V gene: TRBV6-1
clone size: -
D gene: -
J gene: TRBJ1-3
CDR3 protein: CASSDLTVSGNTIYF
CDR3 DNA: TGTGCCAGCAGTGATTTGACAGTCTCTGGAAACACCATATATTTT

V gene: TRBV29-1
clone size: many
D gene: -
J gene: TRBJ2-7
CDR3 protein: CSAQGYPGLSRYEQYF
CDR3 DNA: TGCAGCGCTCAAGGATATCCAGGGCTTAGTCGCTACGAGCAGTACTTC

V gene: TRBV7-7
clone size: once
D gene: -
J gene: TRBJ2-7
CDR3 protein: CASSRRDSAEQYF
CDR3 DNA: TGTGCTAGCAGCCGCCGGGACTCCGCCGAGCAGTACTTC

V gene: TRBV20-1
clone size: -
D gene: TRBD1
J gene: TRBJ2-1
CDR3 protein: CSARGWVIGNEQFF
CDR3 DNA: TGCAGTGCCAGGGGGTGGGTAATTGGGAATGAGCAGTTCTTC

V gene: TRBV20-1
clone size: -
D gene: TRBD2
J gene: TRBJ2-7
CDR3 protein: CSATATSGIQYEQYF
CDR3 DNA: TGCAGTGCTACGGCGACTAGCGGGATCCAATACGAGCAGTACTTC

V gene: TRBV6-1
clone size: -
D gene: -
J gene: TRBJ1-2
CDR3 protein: CASSTGTQNGYTF
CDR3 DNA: TGTGCCAGCAGTACCGGGACACAAAATGGCTACACCTTC

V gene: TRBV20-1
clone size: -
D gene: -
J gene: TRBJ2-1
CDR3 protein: CSARDYGTPNEQFF
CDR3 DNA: TGCAGTGCTAGAGATTACGGGACGCCTAATGAGCAGTTCTTC

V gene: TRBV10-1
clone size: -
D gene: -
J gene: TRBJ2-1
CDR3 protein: CASSFTRGGLNEQFF
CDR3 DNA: TGCGCCAGCAGTTTTACCAGGGGGGGCTTAAATGAGCAGTTCTTC

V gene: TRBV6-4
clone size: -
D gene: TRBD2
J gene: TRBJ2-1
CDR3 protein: CASSDSSSGTYNEQFF
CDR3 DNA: TGTGCCAGCAGTGACTCGAGTAGCGGGACCTACAATGAGCAGTTCTTC

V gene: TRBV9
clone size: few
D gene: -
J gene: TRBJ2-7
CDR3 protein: CASAGGQMPYEQYF
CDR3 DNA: TGTGCCAGCGCCGGGGGACAGATGCCCTACGAGCAGTACTTC

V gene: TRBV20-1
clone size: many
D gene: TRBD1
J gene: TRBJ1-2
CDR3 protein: CSAHVQGKDGYTF
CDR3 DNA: TGCAGTGCTCATGTACAGGGGAAGGATGGCTACACCTTC

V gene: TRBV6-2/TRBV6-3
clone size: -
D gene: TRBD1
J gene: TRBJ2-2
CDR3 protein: CASGQGYTGELFF
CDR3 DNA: TGTGCCAGTGGACAGGGTTACACCGGGGAGCTGTTTTTT

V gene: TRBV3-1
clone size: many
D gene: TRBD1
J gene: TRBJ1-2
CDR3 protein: CASSQGQRPYGYTF
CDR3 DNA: TGTGCCAGCAGCCAGGGACAGAGACCCTATGGCTACACCTTC

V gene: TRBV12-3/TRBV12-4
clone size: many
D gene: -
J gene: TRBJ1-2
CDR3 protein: CASIGVNYGYTF
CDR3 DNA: TGTGCCAGCATAGGGGTGAACTATGGCTACACCTTC

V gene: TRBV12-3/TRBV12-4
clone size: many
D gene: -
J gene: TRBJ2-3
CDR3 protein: CASSYGTSSTDTQYF
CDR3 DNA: TGTGCCAGCAGTTACGGGACCTCTAGCACAGATACGCAGTATTTT